This is a list of T cell receptor beta chains from one sample in a study of vaccination and CD4 T cells after COVID-19. These receptors have no identified antigens. A single record per CDR3 protein comes from TCRdb applying MiXCR to the PCR reads. The sample holds approximately 15,000 distinct CDR3 sequences; around 48% are singletons and the top ten take over 9%. Sequences were obtained from CD4+ T cells from blood, cultured in vitro. Receptors originate from a human donor who had recovered from COVID-19. Each CDR3 is given with its conserved first and last residue. The order of the fields is CDR3 length, V gene, CDR3 protein.

14,TRBV20-1,CSANRDREGSPLHF
15,TRBV6-5,CASIYRDTTDYGYTF
15,TRBV15,CATSRERDRGYGYTF
13,TRBV5-6,CASSLGQLGEQYF
16,TRBV24-1,CATSGGSGGITGELFF
15,TRBV10-1,CASSEGSGNTGELFF
13,TRBV9,CASSATSNQPQHF
14,TRBV7-2,CASSLAHMNTEAFF
17,TRBV20-1,CSAREYPSGQQQETQYF
12,TRBV6-5,CASSSYNQPQHF
13,TRBV20-1,CSARDIQGDGYTF
14,TRBV2,CASSLDRINTEAFF
17,TRBV6-5,CASSYSLSRTGGSPLHF
13,TRBV2,CASSASGTDTQYF
13,TRBV7-2,CASSSDRGHEQYF
12,TRBV2,CASKDQGNTIYF
14,TRBV28,CASSLAQGGQPQHF
13,TRBV20-1,CSALDRRGEKLFF
17,TRBV11-3,CASSDTSRGGRNNEQFF
15,TRBV4-1,CASSQGLITAYEQYF
13,TRBV6-1,CASSDGGNHGYTF
13,TRBV27,CASSYTPGYGAFF
14,TRBV29-1,CSVEDQGSKNIQYF
18,TRBV20-1,CSASRGLPTVLSSYEQYF
13,TRBV30,CAWNSGNNQPQHF
13,TRBV11-3,CASSISGAETQYF
15,TRBV28,CASSRRDTQDQPQHF
14,TRBV28,CASSPGTSEETQYF
12,TRBV11-3,CASSFTADEQFF
13,TRBV2,CASRGQINNEQFF
14,TRBV6-1,CASTLDRAGYEQYF
15,TRBV20-1,CSARRTGGGDYGYTF
17,TRBV19,CASSTRGTGGTTGELFF
12,TRBV6-1,CATRTSTDTQYF
14,TRBV19,CASNQWDKGYGYTF
13,TRBV28,CASRAGTGGEQYF
14,TRBV28,CASSWAGRNQPQHF
15,TRBV24-1,CATSDGRVADQPQHF